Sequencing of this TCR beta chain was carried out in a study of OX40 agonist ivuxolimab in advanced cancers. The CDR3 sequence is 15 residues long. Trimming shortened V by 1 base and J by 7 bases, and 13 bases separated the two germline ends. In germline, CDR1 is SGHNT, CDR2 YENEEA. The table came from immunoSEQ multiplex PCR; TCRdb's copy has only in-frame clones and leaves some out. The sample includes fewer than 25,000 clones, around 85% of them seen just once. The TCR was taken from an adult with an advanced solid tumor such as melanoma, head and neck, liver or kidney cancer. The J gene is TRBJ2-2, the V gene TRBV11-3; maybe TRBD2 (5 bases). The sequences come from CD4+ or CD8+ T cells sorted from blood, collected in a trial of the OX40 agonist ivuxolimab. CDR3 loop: CASSLVRGPGGELFF. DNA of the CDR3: TGTGCCAGCAGCTTAGTTCGGGGTCCCGGCGGGGAGCTGTTTTTT.